This TCR beta chain appears in the sequencing data of a study of T-cell memory formation after mild COVID-19. In the study overall: Across donors, TCR clusters were largely donor specific.

With constant-segment primers, 5'RACE yielded cDNA libraries of TCR alpha and TCR beta that carried sample barcodes and UMIs. TCRdb reprocessed the 5' RACE reads with MiXCR, giving one entry per CDR3 protein. Of approximately 350,000 distinct CDR3 sequences in the sample, about an eighth were seen once. Study observations and caveats: Certain responding clones were present in pre-infection memory, suggesting participation of cross-reactive memory. CD4/CD8 balance held among clones contracting day 15 to 85, and later expanders leaned CD4+.

There are a few counts of this clonotype. Its antigen is unknown. Germline V lookup: CDR1 SQVTM, CDR2 ANQGSEA. Trimming took 5 bases from V and 3 from J, leaving 12 bases between them. The CDR3 runs 13 residues. This TCR was sampled from a man in his late teens or twenties who had mild COVID-19 (a few samples of this study predate the infection). Cell type and time point are not known. Source material: PBMCs or a T cell subset sorted from them (not recorded which). This chain uses TRBV29-1 with TRBJ2-3; the D gene could be TRBD1 or TRBD2 (5 bases each). The CDR3 loop is CSVCRGRTDTQYF. The CDR3 bases are TGCAGCGTTTGCCGGGGCAGGACAGATACGCAGTATTTT.